This is a list of T cell receptor beta chains from one sample in a study of blood T cell repertoires in COVID-19. Sequencing was performed with immunoSEQ multiplex PCR; in TCRdb, only in-frame clones are kept and a portion is missing. The table records approximately 150,000 clones, around 79% of them present only once. Sequences were obtained from peripheral blood. The receptors stem from a man between 50 and 59 years old with active or convalescent COVID-19. Each CDR3 is given with its conserved first and last residue. Each record gives: CDR3 length, V gene, J gene, D gene, clone size, CDR3 DNA, CDR3 protein. The D gene is left open where the match is weak. Part of the rows lack a size; the others show once, few, many or a class for expanded clones.

length: 16; V: TRBV7-8; J: TRBJ2-1; D: -; size: few; DNA: TGTGCCAGCAGCTTAATGAGTGCTCGCTCCTACAATGAGCAGTTCTTC; CDR3: CASSLMSARSYNEQFF
length: 13; V: TRBV30; J: TRBJ1-1; D: -; size: -; DNA: TGTGCCTGGATGAGAGGGAGAAACACTGAAGCTTTCTTT; CDR3: CAWMRGRNTEAFF
length: 17; V: TRBV4-2; J: TRBJ2-2; D: -; size: -; DNA: TGTGCCAGCAGCCAAGATCCCAGCGGTTCGAACACCGGGGAGCTGTTTTTT; CDR3: CASSQDPSGSNTGELFF
length: 15; V: TRBV5-1; J: TRBJ2-2; D: TRBD1; size: -; DNA: TGCGCCAGCAGCACGGGACAGGGTGGCACCGGGGAGCTGTTTTTT; CDR3: CASSTGQGGTGELFF
length: 12; V: TRBV19; J: TRBJ1-5; D: -; size: -; DNA: TGTGCCAGTAGTATTAGTGTACAGCCCCAGCATTTT; CDR3: CASSISVQPQHF
length: 14; V: TRBV24-1; J: TRBJ2-2; D: -; size: few; DNA: TGTGCCACCAGTGATTCTCCGGGGACCGGGGAGCTGTTTTTT; CDR3: CATSDSPGTGELFF
length: 17; V: TRBV7-3; J: TRBJ2-7; D: TRBD2; size: -; DNA: TGTGCCAGCAGCCCCGCGTCGGGACTAGCGCACTCCTACGAGCAGTACTTC; CDR3: CASSPASGLAHSYEQYF
length: 14; V: TRBV5-1; J: TRBJ2-6; D: -; size: once; DNA: TGCGCCAGCAATGAGATCCCTGGGGCCAACGTCCTGACTTTC; CDR3: CASNEIPGANVLTF
length: 13; V: TRBV12-3/TRBV12-4; J: TRBJ1-1; D: TRBD1; size: -; DNA: TGTGCCAGCAGCTTTGGACAGGGAGGCACAGCTTTCTTT; CDR3: CASSFGQGGTAFF
length: 13; V: TRBV6-6; J: TRBJ2-4; D: -; size: -; DNA: TGTGCCAGCAGCCCAATGACAGAAAACATTCAGTACTTC; CDR3: CASSPMTENIQYF
length: 16; V: TRBV5-4; J: TRBJ2-1; D: TRBD2; size: -; DNA: TGTGCCAGCAGCCTGGGGGGACTAGCGTCCTACAATGAGCAGTTCTTC; CDR3: CASSLGGLASYNEQFF
length: 14; V: TRBV4-1; J: TRBJ2-7; D: -; size: -; DNA: TGCGCCAGCAGCCAAATGTGGGGAGGTGACGAGCAGTACTTC; CDR3: CASSQMWGGDEQYF
length: 17; V: TRBV24-1; J: TRBJ2-1; D: TRBD2; size: once; DNA: TGTGCCACCAGTGATTTGTCTAGCGGGAGGGCCAAGGATGAGCAGTTCTTC; CDR3: CATSDLSSGRAKDEQFF
length: 13; V: TRBV27; J: TRBJ2-7; D: -; size: -; DNA: TGTGCCAGCAGTCTCGGAGGGTCCTTGGAGCAGTACTTC; CDR3: CASSLGGSLEQYF
length: 15; V: TRBV2; J: TRBJ2-2; D: -; size: -; DNA: TGTGCCAGCAGTGGTCTAGCCCCGAACACCGGGGAGCTGTTTTTT; CDR3: CASSGLAPNTGELFF
length: 15; V: TRBV28; J: TRBJ2-3; D: TRBD2; size: -; DNA: TGTGCCAGCACCCCAGGTAGCGGGTATGGAGATACGCAGTATTTT; CDR3: CASTPGSGYGDTQYF
length: 15; V: TRBV13; J: TRBJ1-1; D: TRBD1; size: once; DNA: TGTGCCAGCAGCTTGGCTCAACAGGGGTGGGTAGAAGCTTTCTTT; CDR3: CASSLAQQGWVEAFF
length: 16; V: TRBV25-1; J: TRBJ2-5; D: -; size: -; DNA: TGTGCCAGCAGTGACTTTGGGGACTCGAGGCAAGAGACCCAGTACTTC; CDR3: CASSDFGDSRQETQYF
length: 14; V: TRBV2; J: TRBJ1-1; D: TRBD1; size: -; DNA: TGTGCCAGACGGACAGGGGGCTTGAACACTGAAGCTTTCTTT; CDR3: CARRTGGLNTEAFF
length: 14; V: TRBV3-1/TRBV3-2; J: TRBJ2-1; D: -; size: -; DNA: TGTGCCAGCAGCCGGGTAAGGGCGGGAAATGAGCAGTTCTTC; CDR3: CASSRVRAGNEQFF
length: 15; V: TRBV9; J: TRBJ1-3; D: TRBD1; size: few; DNA: TGTGCCAGCAGCGTAGAGCCGACAGGGTGGGACACCATATATTTT; CDR3: CASSVEPTGWDTIYF
length: 16; V: TRBV10-3; J: TRBJ1-1; D: TRBD1; size: -; DNA: TGTGCCATCAGTACCAACAACAGGGGCGGGAACACTGAAGCTTTCTTT; CDR3: CAISTNNRGGNTEAFF
length: 14; V: TRBV4-2; J: TRBJ1-5; D: -; size: -; DNA: TGTGCCAGCAGCCAAGACAGGGGCAATCAGCCCCAGCATTTT; CDR3: CASSQDRGNQPQHF
length: 11; V: TRBV20-1; J: TRBJ2-5; D: TRBD2; size: once; DNA: TGCAGTGCCCCGGGGGGGGAGGACCAGTACTTC; CDR3: CSAPGGEDQYF
length: 16; V: TRBV4-1; J: TRBJ2-7; D: TRBD2; size: few; DNA: TGCGCCAGCAGCCAAGGAGGGGCGGGAGGCTACTACGAGCAGTACTTC; CDR3: CASSQGGAGGYYEQYF
length: 13; V: TRBV25-1; J: TRBJ2-7; D: TRBD2; size: -; DNA: TGTGCCAGCCGAGCGGGAGCGATAGACGAGCAGTACTTC; CDR3: CASRAGAIDEQYF
length: 15; V: TRBV5-4; J: TRBJ2-4; D: TRBD2; size: -; DNA: TGTGCCAGCAGCTTGTCCGGGAGGGCGAAAAACATTCAGTACTTC; CDR3: CASSLSGRAKNIQYF
length: 16; V: TRBV5-6; J: TRBJ1-6; D: TRBD1; size: -; DNA: TGTGCCAGCAGCCCGCCGGGACAGGGGCGAGATTCACCCCTCCACTTT; CDR3: CASSPPGQGRDSPLHF
length: 15; V: TRBV24-1; J: TRBJ2-1; D: -; size: -; DNA: TGTGCCACCAGTGATGTGGGGACGCGGGGCCTACGTCAGTTCTTC; CDR3: CATSDVGTRGLRQFF
length: 12; V: TRBV11-2; J: TRBJ2-7; D: -; size: -; DNA: TGTGCCAGCAGCTTAGGAGTGCTCGAGCAGTACTTC; CDR3: CASSLGVLEQYF
length: 14; V: TRBV6-5; J: TRBJ2-5; D: TRBD1; size: once; DNA: TGTGCCAGCGCGACCCGGGACAGCCAAGAGACCCAGTACTTC; CDR3: CASATRDSQETQYF
length: 14; V: TRBV19; J: TRBJ1-2; D: -; size: -; DNA: TGTGCCAGTAGTATACAAACAGGGATGCATGGCTACACCTTC; CDR3: CASSIQTGMHGYTF
length: 12; V: TRBV9; J: TRBJ1-1; D: -; size: -; DNA: TGTGCCAGCAGCACCCAGGGTTCTGAAGCTTTCTTT; CDR3: CASSTQGSEAFF
length: 16; V: TRBV9; J: TRBJ1-6; D: TRBD1; size: -; DNA: TGTGCCAGCAGCGTCGGGACAGGGGGCGTTGGTTCACCCCTCCACTTT; CDR3: CASSVGTGGVGSPLHF
length: 13; V: TRBV6-5; J: TRBJ1-2; D: -; size: -; DNA: TGTGCCAGCAGTTACGGGCAGGGGAATGGCTACACCTTC; CDR3: CASSYGQGNGYTF
length: 13; V: TRBV7-9; J: TRBJ1-1; D: TRBD1; size: -; DNA: TGTGCCAGCAGCCTTTCAGGGGGGACTGAAGCTTTCTTT; CDR3: CASSLSGGTEAFF
length: 15; V: TRBV7-7; J: TRBJ2-1; D: -; size: -; DNA: TGTGCTAGCAGCTTAGGCGTACCACGAGACAATGAGCAGTTCTTC; CDR3: CASSLGVPRDNEQFF
length: 15; V: TRBV27; J: TRBJ2-1; D: -; size: -; DNA: TGTGCCAGCAGCCGGGTGCAGGGAAGGTACAATGAGCAGTTCTTC; CDR3: CASSRVQGRYNEQFF
length: 11; V: TRBV7-8; J: TRBJ2-7; D: TRBD1; size: -; DNA: TGTGCCAGCAGCGACAGGGTCGAGCAGTACTTC; CDR3: CASSDRVEQYF
length: 15; V: TRBV28; J: TRBJ1-2; D: TRBD1; size: few; DNA: TGTGCCAGCAGTTTAGCTCGGACAGGGGGCTATGGCTACACCTTC; CDR3: CASSLARTGGYGYTF
length: 17; V: TRBV7-6; J: TRBJ2-2; D: TRBD1; size: many; DNA: TGTGCCAGCAGCACTCCGCGTTCAGGGGGTGAGACCGGGGAGCTGTTTTTT; CDR3: CASSTPRSGGETGELFF
length: 13; V: TRBV6-5; J: TRBJ2-7; D: TRBD1; size: -; DNA: TGTGCCAGCGGAATCAGGGGGAAATACGAGCAGTACTTC; CDR3: CASGIRGKYEQYF
length: 14; V: TRBV19; J: TRBJ2-5; D: TRBD1; size: -; DNA: TGTGCCAGTAGTGCCTCGACAGGGGGGGAGACCCAGTACTTC; CDR3: CASSASTGGETQYF
length: 11; V: TRBV1; J: TRBJ1-1; D: -; size: few; DNA: TGCACCAGCATCTTCCGGACTGAAGCTTTCTTT; CDR3: CTSIFRTEAFF
length: 16; V: TRBV9; J: TRBJ2-1; D: -; size: -; DNA: TGTGCCAGCAGCGCGAGGGGAGGACCTTCCTACAATGAGCAGTTCTTC; CDR3: CASSARGGPSYNEQFF
length: 15; V: TRBV28; J: TRBJ1-1; D: TRBD1; size: -; DNA: TGTGCCAGCAGTGAGACAGGGGCCGGTTCCACTGAAGCTTTCTTT; CDR3: CASSETGAGSTEAFF